The T cell receptor beta chain described here comes from a study of blood T cells in healthy people across ages. Germline V gene data show CDR1 as DFQATT and CDR2 as SNEGSKA (reference sequence). The CDR3 spans 14 residues. A second PCR of 7 to 11 cycles used a sample-barcoded 5' primer and a J-beta primer mix. TCRdb passed the 5' RACE reads through MiXCR, listing each CDR3 protein once. This sample yields some 670,000 distinct CDR3 sequences, of which approximately 52% are seen a single time; about 13% belongs to the top ten. This TCR came from a woman over 75 in good health. Sequencing was carried out using blood. J is TRBJ2-4 and V is TRBV20-1; the match to TRBD1 covers 10 bases. The closer fit of TRBJ2-7 to the DNA end suggests the J call may be wrong. Written as DNA, the CDR3 is TGCAGTGCTAAACCCGGGACAGGGGTACACGAGCAGTACTTC. Protein: CSAKPGTGVHEQYF.